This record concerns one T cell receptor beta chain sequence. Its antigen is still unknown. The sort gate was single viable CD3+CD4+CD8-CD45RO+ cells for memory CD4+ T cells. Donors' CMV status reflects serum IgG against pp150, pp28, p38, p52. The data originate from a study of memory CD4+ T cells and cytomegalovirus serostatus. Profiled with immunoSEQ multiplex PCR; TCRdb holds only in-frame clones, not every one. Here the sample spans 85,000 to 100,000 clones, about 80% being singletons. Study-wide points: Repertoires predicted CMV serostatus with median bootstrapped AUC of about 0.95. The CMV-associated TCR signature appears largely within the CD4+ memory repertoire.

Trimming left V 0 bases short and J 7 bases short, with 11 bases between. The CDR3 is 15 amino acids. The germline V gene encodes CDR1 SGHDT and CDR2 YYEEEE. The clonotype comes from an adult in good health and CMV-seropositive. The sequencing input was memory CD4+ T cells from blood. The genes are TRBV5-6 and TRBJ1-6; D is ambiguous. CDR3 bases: TGTGCCAGCAGCTTGGGCCCAGGACTCAATTCACCCCTCCACTTT. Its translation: CASSLGPGLNSPLHF.